One sample yielded the 16 T cell receptor beta chains listed below, sequenced in a study of shared clonotypes between healthy human individuals. Libraries were prepared by immunoSEQ multiplex PCR; TCRdb keeps only in-frame clonotypes and omits some of them. The profile covers roughly 2,500,000 clones, with over 85% appearing a single time and more than 0.35% taken by the ten largest. The sequenced sample consisted of naive CD4+ T cells from PBMCs. Specified subset: CD45RA+ positively selected. These receptor sequences come from a man aged 18-30 years in good health. Some clones in this sample may be carry-over from other donors' samples.

V gene TRBV19 combines with J gene TRBJ2-2; 8 positions agree with TRBD1. Trimming removed 10 bases from V and 0 bases from J; junction bases left unmatched: 4. The germline V gene encodes CDR1 LNHDA and CDR2 SQIVND (reference sequence). The CDR3 is 14 amino acids. CDR3: CATRGQANTGELFF. The CDR3 nucleotides are TGTGCCACCCGGGGACAGGCGAACACCGGGGAGCTGTTTTTT.

The chain joins TRBV28 to TRBJ2-7; D unclear. The CDR3 length is 12 residues. Germline V CDR1 and CDR2: MDHEN, SYDVKM. The V gene lost 6 bases and the J gene lost 7 bases, with 13 bases spanning the gap. The CDR3 sequence is CASSPDPREQYF. In nucleotides, the CDR3 is TGTGCCAGCAGCCCAGACCCGCGGGAGCAGTACTTC.

The genes are TRBV5-1 and TRBJ2-5, with 8 bases identical to TRBD2. V shed 1 base and J 5 bases; nucleotides not matched to a gene: 13. Germline V CDR1 and CDR2: SGHRS, YFSETQ. The CDR3 has 17 residues. This chain's CDR3 is CASSLRSGGSGGETQYF. The CDR3 region has the DNA TGCGCCAGCAGCTTGAGGTCTGGCGGGAGCGGGGGTGAGACCCAGTACTTC.

The chain joins TRBV6-6 to TRBJ1-1; the match to TRBD1 covers 7 bases. Germline CDR1 and CDR2: MNHNY and SVGAGI (reference sequence). Trimming at V came to 8 bases and at J to 1 base, leaving 7 bases not matched to a gene. The CDR3 totals 14 residues. The DNA of the CDR3 is TGTGCCAGCGGTCCAGACAGGGCGAACACTGAAGCTTTCTTT. Residues: CASGPDRANTEAFF.

This chain connects TRBV6-6 to TRBJ1-3; D uncertain. Deletions cut 7 bases from V and 0 bases from J, with 16 bases between. Germline V gene data show CDR1 as MNHNY and CDR2 as SVGAGI (reference sequence). The CDR3 is 16 amino acids. CDR3 nucleotides: TGTGCCAGCACCCCGGACGGATCCCTCTCTGGAAACACCATATATTTT. Amino acid sequence: CASTPDGSLSGNTIYF.

This rearrangement joins TRBV25-1 to TRBJ1-1, with D unclear. Germline loops: CDR1 MGHDK, CDR2 SYGVNS. CDR3 length: 11 residues. With 8 bases removed from V and 3 bases from J, the gap between germline ends came to 7 bases. CDR3 coding DNA: TGTGCCAGCTCGTCATACACTGAAGCTTTCTTT. As protein: CASSSYTEAFF.

The chain uses TRBV4-3 and TRBJ2-6; D not certain. Germline V gene sequence: CDR1 LGHNA, CDR2 YSLEER. There are 17 residues in the CDR3. Trimming took off 0 bases at V and 0 bases at J, with 9 bases between the two ends. CDR3 sequence reads: CASSQDRWASGANVLTF. The CDR3 region has the DNA TGCGCCAGCAGCCAAGATCGGTGGGCCTCTGGGGCCAACGTCCTGACTTTC.

The chain couples TRBV15 to TRBJ1-5, with a tentative D call TRBD1 (5 bases). Germline V lookup: CDR1 LNHNV, CDR2 YYDKDF (reference sequence). Trimming shortened V by 5 bases and J by 4 bases, and 9 bases separated the two germline ends. This CDR3 spans 13 amino acids. The CDR3 DNA reads as TGTGCCACCAGCGGGACTGAGAATCAGCCCCAGCATTTT. Its protein product is CATSGTENQPQHF.

The chain combines TRBV5-4 with TRBJ2-5; 12 nucleotides line up with TRBD1. This CDR3 is 17 amino acids long. Germline-derived CDR1 and CDR2 are SGHNT and YYREEE (reference sequence). The trim removed 2 bases at V and 5 bases at J, leaving 10 bases unmatched. CDR3 nucleotides: TGTGCCAGCAGCTTACTGGGACAGGGGGCGCTTAAGGAGACCCAGTACTTC. This sequence encodes CASSLLGQGALKETQYF. The full variable domain, in which reference TRBV5-4 and TRBJ2-5 provide the parts outside the CDR3, is ETGVTQSPTHLIKTRGQQVTLRCSSQSGHNTVSWYQQALGQGPQFIFQYYREEENGRGNFPPRFSGLQFPNYSSELNVNALELDDSALYLCASSLLGQGALKETQYFGPGTRLLVL.

This clone was observed once. The chain employs TRBV7-9 and TRBJ2-6; 9 nucleotides line up with TRBD2. In germline, CDR1 is SEHNR, CDR2 FQNEAQ (reference sequence). This CDR3 spans 18 amino acids. V trimming: 1 base; J trimming: 0 bases; junction bases outside the gene matches: 4. CDR3 protein: CASSLVAGGISGANVLTF. CDR3 DNA: TGTGCCAGCAGCTTAGTGGCGGGAGGGATCTCTGGGGCCAACGTCCTGACTTTC.

The chain combines TRBV29-1 with TRBJ1-5; 9 bases fit TRBD1. V lost 6 bases, J lost 7 bases, and 10 bases stayed unmatched. The CDR3 length is 14 residues. CDR1 is SQVTM, CDR2 ANQGSEA, per germline. CDR3 sequence reads: CSVREGQGYQPQHF. CDR3 in DNA: TGCAGCGTCCGAGAAGGACAGGGGTACCAGCCCCAGCATTTT.

The V and J genes are TRBV19 and TRBJ2-7, with D unclear. This CDR3 contains 13 residues. With 3 bases removed from V and 4 bases from J, the gap between germline ends came to 10 bases. Looked up from germline, CDR1 is LNHDA and CDR2 is SQIVND (reference sequence). CDR3 DNA: TGTGCCAGTAGTATTTCTCGTCAATACGAGCAGTACTTC. Its protein product is CASSISRQYEQYF.

The chain has TRBV5-6 and TRBJ1-2; weak D call: TRBD1 (5 bases). Trimming took 4 bases from V and 3 from J, leaving 19 bases between them. The CDR3 is 16 amino acids. Looked up from germline, CDR1 is SGHDT and CDR2 is YYEEEE. The CDR3 protein is CASSQYWEQGDYGYTF. CDR3 nucleotides: TGTGCCAGCAGCCAGTATTGGGAGCAGGGCGACTATGGCTACACCTTC.

The rearrangement links TRBV5-4 to TRBJ1-1; TRBD1 is a possible D gene (6 bases). This CDR3 is built from 15 residues. V lost 2 bases and J 6 bases, leaving 17 bases between the germline ends. Germline CDR1 and CDR2: SGHNT and YYREEE (reference sequence). CDR3: CASSLGQGPWSEAFF. The CDR3 nucleotides read TGTGCCAGCAGCTTAGGGCAGGGGCCCTGGTCTGAAGCTTTCTTT.

The rearrangement links TRBV28 to TRBJ1-5, with TRBD1 matching over 7 bases. The germline V gene has CDR1 MDHEN and CDR2 SYDVKM. This CDR3 is 14 amino acids long. V dropped 2 bases and J dropped 7; count of bases not matched to a gene: 5. Here the CDR3 DNA reads TGTGCCAGCAGTTTAAGGGGGCTACGACAGCCCCAGCATTTT. This translates into CASSLRGLRQPQHF.

The chain has TRBV19 and TRBJ1-4; D may be TRBD1 (6 bases). The germline V gene has CDR1 LNHDA and CDR2 SQIVND (reference sequence). V dropped 5 bases and J dropped 16 bases, with 20 bases sitting between them. The CDR3 extends over 13 amino acids. The CDR3 DNA reads TGTGCCAGTAGTCCTCGTGGGGGGGGCCCGGCGTTTTTT. This encodes CASSPRGGGPAFF.